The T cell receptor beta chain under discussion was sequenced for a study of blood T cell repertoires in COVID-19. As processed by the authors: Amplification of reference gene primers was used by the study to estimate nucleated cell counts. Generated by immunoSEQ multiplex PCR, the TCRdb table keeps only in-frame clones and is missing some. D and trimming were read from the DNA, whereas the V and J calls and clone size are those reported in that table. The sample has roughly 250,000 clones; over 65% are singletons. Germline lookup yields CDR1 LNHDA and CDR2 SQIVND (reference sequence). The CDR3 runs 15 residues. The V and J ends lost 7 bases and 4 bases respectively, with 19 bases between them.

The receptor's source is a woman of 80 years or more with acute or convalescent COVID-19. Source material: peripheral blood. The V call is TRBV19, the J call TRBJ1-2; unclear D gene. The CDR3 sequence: CASNANAGAFYGYTF. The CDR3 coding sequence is TGTGCCAGTAATGCTAATGCAGGCGCTTTCTATGGCTACACCTTC.